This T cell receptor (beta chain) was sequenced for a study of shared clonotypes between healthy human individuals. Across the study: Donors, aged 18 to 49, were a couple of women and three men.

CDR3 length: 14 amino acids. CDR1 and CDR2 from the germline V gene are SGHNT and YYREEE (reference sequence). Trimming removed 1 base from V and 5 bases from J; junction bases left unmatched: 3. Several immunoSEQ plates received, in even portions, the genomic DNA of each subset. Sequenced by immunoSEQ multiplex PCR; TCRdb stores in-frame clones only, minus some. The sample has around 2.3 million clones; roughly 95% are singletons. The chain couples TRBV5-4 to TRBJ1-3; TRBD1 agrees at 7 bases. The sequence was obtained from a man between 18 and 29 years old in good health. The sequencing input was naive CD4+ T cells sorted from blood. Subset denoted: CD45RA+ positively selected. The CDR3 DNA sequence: TGTGCCAGCAGCTTGAGGGACAGCCGAAACACCATATATTTT. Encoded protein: CASSLRDSRNTIYF.